This T cell receptor beta chain came from a study of technical replicates of blood from a few donors. Sequencing used immunoSEQ multiplex PCR; TCRdb keeps in-frame clones, though not all of them. The sample contains some 14,000 clones, roughly 88% of which appear only once. Per germline, CDR1 LGHNA and CDR2 YNFKEQ. The CDR3 extends over 14 amino acids. With 0 bases removed from V and 3 bases from J, the gap between germline ends came to 9 bases. In this sample, this clone turned up a few times. The receptor comes from a human donor in good health. The sequencing input was PBMCs. This chain connects TRBV4-2 to TRBJ2-7, with D tentatively TRBD2 (6 bases). CDR3 sequence reads: CASSQDLSGYEQYF. CDR3 sequence (DNA): TGTGCCAGCAGCCAAGACCTTAGCGGCTACGAGCAGTACTTC.